The 3 T cell receptor beta chains below all came from one sample that was sequenced in a study of human T cells and chemical hapten exposure. Each CDR3 protein gets one entry after TCRdb re-called the RACE reads with MiXCR. The top ten hold around 0.99% of the sample, which has 95,000 to 150,000 distinct CDR3 sequences, approximately 14% seen once. Time point reported: patch test 1, 2 weeks after DPC sensitization. The treatment here: therapeutic diphenylcyclopropenone sensitization with weekly scalp DPC. The sequencing here drew on whole blood, taken in connection with sensitization to the hapten diphenylcyclopropenone (DPC). These receptors came from a man aged 18 to 30 with alopecia areata. Some clones in this sample may be carry-over from other donors' samples.

This clonotype was observed a handful of times. CDR3 in DNA: TGCGCCAGCAGCCAAGAGGTAACATCCTACTGGACCCCTGGCAATCAGCCCCAGCATTTT. It encodes CASSQEVTSYWTPGNQPQHF. The rearrangement joins TRBV4-1 to TRBJ1-5; D is unclear. Trimming took off 0 bases at V and 2 bases at J, with 23 bases between the two ends. Per germline, CDR1 MGHRA and CDR2 YSYEKL. The CDR3 has 20 residues.

The gene calls are TRBV7-9 and TRBJ1-4; possible D gene TRBD1, 6 bases. Germline V lookup: CDR1 SEHNR, CDR2 FQNEAQ (reference sequence). The V and J ends lost 5 bases and 7 bases respectively, with 14 bases between them. The length of the CDR3 is 14 residues. The CDR3 DNA sequence: TGTGCCAGCAGCCCACAGGGAACGGGTGAAAAACTGTTTTTT. Its protein product is CASSPQGTGEKLFF.

This clonotype was counted only a few times. The chain carries TRBV25-1 and TRBJ2-5; D is undetermined. Germline V gives CDR1 MGHDK, CDR2 SYGVNS. Trimming took off 0 bases at V and 5 bases at J, with 7 bases between the two ends. This CDR3 is 13 amino acids long. The CDR3 loop is CASSEYGVETQYF. CDR3 in DNA: TGTGCCAGCAGTGAATATGGGGTGGAGACCCAGTACTTC.